These 23 T cell receptor beta chains were sequenced from one sample in a study of cytomegalovirus exposure and HLA in healthy donors. The PCR contained 60 Vbeta and 13 Jbeta primers. Generated by immunoSEQ multiplex PCR, the TCRdb table keeps only in-frame clones and is missing some. The data show 89,000 or so clones, with over 70% seen just once and 9.5% to 12% held by the top ten. The sample was PBMCs. The receptors come from a man younger than 30 in good health and CMV-seropositive.

The J gene is TRBJ2-1, the V gene TRBV4-1; D perhaps matches TRBD1 (6 bases). CDR3 size: 15 residues. V lost 2 bases and J lost 4, with 12 bases in between. Looked up from germline, CDR1 is MGHRA and CDR2 is YSYEKL. Here the CDR3 reads CASSQTGTKYNEQFF. CDR3 nucleotide sequence: TGCGCCAGCAGCCAAACCGGGACAAAATACAATGAGCAGTTCTTC.

The chain joins TRBV5-4 to TRBJ2-2, with TRBD2 matching 9 bases. V lost 0 bases and J lost 3; bases outside the gene matches: 6. Germline CDR1 and CDR2: SGHNT and YYREEE (reference sequence). This CDR3 has 17 amino acids. CDR3 sequence: CASSLGIAGADTGELFF. In DNA, the CDR3 is TGTGCCAGCAGCTTGGGGATAGCGGGGGCGGACACCGGGGAGCTGTTTTTT.

This sequence joins TRBV18 and TRBJ1-3, with no clear D. From germline, CDR1 is KGHSH and CDR2 LQKENI. V lost 5 bases and J lost 4, with 18 bases in between. The CDR3 has 16 amino acids. CDR3 in amino acids: CASSSIQLVRGNTIYF. CDR3 nucleotides: TGTGCCAGCTCAAGTATACAGCTCGTTCGAGGAAACACCATATATTTT.

The chain links TRBV10-3 to TRBJ1-3, with 10 positions matching TRBD1. This CDR3 region has 15 residues. Germline CDR1 is ENHRY and CDR2 is SYGVKD. V shed 6 bases, J shed 3 bases, and the junction held 5 bases outside the gene matches. CDR3 region: CAIRGRDRGGNTIYF. The DNA of the CDR3 is TGTGCCATCAGGGGCCGGGACAGGGGTGGAAACACCATATATTTT.

The chain has TRBV19 and TRBJ1-5, with 7 nucleotides matching TRBD1. V trimming: 4 bases; J trimming: 0 bases; junction bases outside the gene matches: 6. This CDR3 is 16 amino acids long. Germline V gene data show CDR1 as LNHDA and CDR2 as SQIVND (reference sequence). In DNA form, the CDR3 reads TGTGCCAGTAGTACGATGGGACAGATTAGCAATCAGCCCCAGCATTTT. It translates to CASSTMGQISNQPQHF.

This chain links TRBV9 with TRBJ2-7, with TRBD1 as a possible D gene (5 bases). In germline, CDR1 is SGDLS, CDR2 YYNGEE. CDR3 length equals 13 residues. Trimming left V 4 bases short and J 6 bases short, with 14 bases between. CDR3 nucleotides: TGTGCCAGCAGCCCCCCCCAGGGTGGCGAGCAGTACTTC. It specifies CASSPPQGGEQYF.

This rearrangement joins TRBV7-9 to TRBJ2-7; 10 nucleotides line up with TRBD2. Germline lookup yields CDR1 SEHNR and CDR2 FQNEAQ (reference sequence). The CDR3 covers 15 residues. The J segment lost 7 bases and the V segment lost 1 base, leaving 7 bases of the junction unmatched. The DNA for the CDR3 is TGTGCCAGCAGCTTAGGTGGACTAGCGGCGGGTGAGCAGTACTTC. It specifies CASSLGGLAAGEQYF.

This sequence joins TRBV4-1 and TRBJ2-1; D is ambiguous. The germline CDR1 and CDR2 sequences are MGHRA and YSYEKL. Deletions cut 1 base from V and 2 bases from J, with 12 bases between. This CDR3 has 16 residues. For the CDR3, the DNA is TGCGCCAGCAGCCAAGTCGACTTGATAGCCTACAATGAGCAGTTCTTC. It is translated as CASSQVDLIAYNEQFF.

The chain has TRBV27 and TRBJ1-5; unclear D gene. This CDR3 has 14 residues. The ends were cut back, 0 bases at V and 3 bases at J, with 6 bases in the middle. CDR1 MNHEY and CDR2 SMNVEV come from the germline V gene (reference sequence). The CDR3 is CASSLSPSNQPQHF. The CDR3 DNA follows: TGTGCCAGCAGTTTATCCCCCTCCAATCAGCCCCAGCATTTT.

J is TRBJ1-1 and V is TRBV10-1, with D possibly being TRBD1 (5 bases). The CDR3 loop spans 12 amino acids. Germline values: CDR1 WNHNN, CDR2 SYGVQD (reference sequence). V lost 3 bases and J lost 4, with 6 bases in between. The CDR3 sequence: CASSDDSTEAFF. CDR3 bases: TGCGCCAGCAGTGATGACAGCACTGAAGCTTTCTTT.

This clone was detected only once. The gene calls are TRBV11-2 and TRBJ2-5; D perhaps matches TRBD2 (6 bases). This CDR3 comprises 14 residues. Trimming cost V 3 bases and J 7 bases, with 15 bases left between them. CDR1 SGHAT and CDR2 FQNNGV come from the germline V gene. The CDR3 DNA follows: TGTGCCAGCAGCTTCCCTACTAGCTGGGGGACCCAGTACTTC. Its protein product is CASSFPTSWGTQYF.

The genes are TRBV13 and TRBJ2-1; D unclear. Trimming stripped 5 bases from V and 9 bases from J, with 11 bases between. In germline, CDR1 is PRHDT, CDR2 FYEKMQ (reference sequence). The CDR3 covers 12 residues. The CDR3 protein is CASSRGLVEQFF. The CDR3 region has the DNA TGTGCCAGCAGCCGCGGCTTAGTTGAGCAGTTCTTC.

The V and J genes are TRBV5-1 and TRBJ1-2, with TRBD1 matching over 11 bases. The trim removed 4 bases at V and 6 bases at J, leaving 2 bases unmatched. Germline V gives CDR1 SGHRS, CDR2 YFSETQ. CDR3 length: 13 amino acids. The chain's CDR3 is CASSRGQGDGYTF. In DNA form, the CDR3 reads TGCGCCAGCAGCAGGGGACAGGGGGATGGCTACACCTTC.

The chain uses TRBV6-5 and TRBJ1-3, with 8 nucleotides matching TRBD1. Germline V CDR1 and CDR2: MNHEY, SVGAGI. With V trimmed by 6 bases and J by 2 bases, 3 bases remained unmatched. The CDR3 loop spans 14 amino acids. The CDR3 DNA is TGTGCCAGCAGGACGGACAGGGCTGGAAACACCATATATTTT. It yields the protein CASRTDRAGNTIYF.

This clone was observed a handful of times. This likely traces to a read error, being one base from a far larger clone. The rearrangement joins TRBV5-8 to TRBJ2-5; 11 nucleotides agree with TRBD2. CDR1 SGHTS and CDR2 YDEGEE come from the germline V gene. This CDR3 comprises 16 residues. Unmatched junction bases numbered 2, after V lost 0 bases and J lost 1 base. CDR3 in amino acids: CASSLGLAGPQETQYF. The DNA for the CDR3 is TGTGCCAGCAGCTTGGGACTAGCGGGGCCCCAAGAGACCCAGTACTTC.

V usage is TRBV30 and J usage is TRBJ1-6, with D maybe TRBD1 (5 bases). The germline V gene encodes CDR1 GTSNPN and CDR2 SVGIG (reference sequence). V was cut by 0 bases and J by 10 bases, with 13 bases left in between. This CDR3 contains 14 residues. The CDR3 nucleotides read TGTGCCTGGAGTGTACTTGGGGGGGAATCACCCCTCCACTTT. Its protein is CAWSVLGGESPLHF.

With regard to this clone: Other DNA sequences from this sample encode an identical CDR3 as well. V is TRBV9 and J is TRBJ2-1; no reliable D call. CDR3 size: 12 residues. V dropped 3 bases and J dropped 3 bases, with 4 bases sitting between them. Germline CDR1 SGDLS, CDR2 YYNGEE. Written as DNA, the CDR3 is TGTGCCAGCAGCGCGGGCTACAATGAGCAGTTCTTC. As protein: CASSAGYNEQFF.

The V gene is TRBV28, the J gene TRBJ2-2; D remains unclear. The germline gives CDR1 MDHEN, CDR2 SYDVKM. The CDR3 spans 13 residues. The V end was cut by 9 bases, the J end by 4 bases, with 12 bases between. The CDR3 bases are TGTGCCAGTCGAGGTCGAGTCACCGGGGAGCTGTTTTTT. Its protein is CASRGRVTGELFF.

The chain carries TRBV27 and TRBJ1-5; D is uncertain. From germline, CDR1 is MNHEY and CDR2 SMNVEV (reference sequence). With 2 bases removed from V and 1 base from J, the gap between germline ends came to 3 bases. CDR3 length: 13 residues. DNA of the CDR3: TGTGCCAGCAGTTTACAGAGCAATCAGCCCCAGCATTTT. The encoded protein is CASSLQSNQPQHF.

This sequence joins TRBV10-1 and TRBJ2-3; 8 bases fit TRBD1. CDR3 size: 15 residues. Losses at the gene ends were 2 bases for V and 5 bases for J; bases not matched to a gene: 6. The germline gives CDR1 WNHNN, CDR2 SYGVQD (reference sequence). This CDR3 is CASSETQGAGDTQYF. Here the CDR3 DNA reads TGCGCCAGCAGTGAGACCCAGGGGGCAGGAGATACGCAGTATTTT.

V and J are TRBV7-7 and TRBJ2-2, with 11 positions matching TRBD2. The CDR3 consists of 16 residues. J gave up 5 bases and V 3 bases, and 5 bases lay outside the gene matches. Germline loops: CDR1 SSHAT, CDR2 FNYEAQ (reference sequence). The CDR3 nucleotides are TGTGCCAGCAGCTTTACTAGCGGGGGCGGAACCGGGGAGCTGTTTTTT. Residues: CASSFTSGGGTGELFF.

This rearrangement joins TRBV7-2 to TRBJ1-5, with D possibly TRBD1 on 5 matching bases. The CDR3 is 15 amino acids. Germline V gives CDR1 SGHTA, CDR2 FQGNSA. V lost 8 bases and J 3 bases, leaving 17 bases between the germline ends. CDR3 protein: CASAGGTALNQPQHF. Here the CDR3 DNA reads TGTGCCAGCGCGGGAGGGACTGCGCTCAATCAGCCCCAGCATTTT.

The chain couples TRBV2 to TRBJ2-7; TRBD1 agrees at 11 bases. The V segment lost 6 bases and the J segment 4 bases; nucleotides outside the gene matches: 5. Germline-derived CDR1 and CDR2 are SNHLY and FYNNEI. The CDR3 sequence is 14 residues long. The CDR3 coding sequence is TGTGCCAGCAGAACCGGGACAGGGGGTTACGAGCAGTACTTC. It translates to CASRTGTGGYEQYF.